The source of this TCR beta chain is a study of cytomegalovirus exposure and HLA in healthy donors. Points from the study as a whole: The study labeled 150 to 200 TCR beta chains cytomegalovirus-associated.

Per the germline V gene, CDR1 is SGHRS and CDR2 is YFSETQ. This CDR3 spans 17 amino acids. V shed 1 base and J shed 0 bases, with 14 bases lying between them. This clone has a single count. Its antigen is still unknown. The primer mix had 60 Vbeta and 13 Jbeta primers. TCRdb's copy holds only in-frame clones and misses some; the assay was immunoSEQ multiplex PCR. The sample contains approximately 100,000 clones, under 80% of which appear only once. The receptor was isolated from a woman aged 18-29 years in good health and CMV-seropositive. The sequenced sample consisted of PBMCs. This sequence joins TRBV5-1 and TRBJ2-1; D gene ambiguous. The CDR3 DNA reads as TGCGCCAGCAGCTTGTACCAGATGACATACTCCTACAATGAGCAGTTCTTC. Its protein product is CASSLYQMTYSYNEQFF.